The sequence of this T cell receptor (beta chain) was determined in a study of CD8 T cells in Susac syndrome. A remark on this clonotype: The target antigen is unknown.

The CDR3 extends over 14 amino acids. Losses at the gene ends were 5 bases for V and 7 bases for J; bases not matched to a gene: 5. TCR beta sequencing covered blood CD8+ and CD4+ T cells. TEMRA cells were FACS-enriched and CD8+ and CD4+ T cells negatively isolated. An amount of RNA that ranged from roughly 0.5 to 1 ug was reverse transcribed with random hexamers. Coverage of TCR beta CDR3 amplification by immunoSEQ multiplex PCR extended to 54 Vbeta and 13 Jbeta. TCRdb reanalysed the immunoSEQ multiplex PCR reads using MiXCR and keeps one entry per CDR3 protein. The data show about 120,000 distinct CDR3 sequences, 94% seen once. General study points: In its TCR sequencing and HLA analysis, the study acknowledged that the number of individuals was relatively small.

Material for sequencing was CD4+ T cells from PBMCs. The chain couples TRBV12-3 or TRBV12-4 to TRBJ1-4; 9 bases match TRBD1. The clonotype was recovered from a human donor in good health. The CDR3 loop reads CASSQQGAGEKLFF. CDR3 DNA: TGTGCCAGCAGTCAACAGGGGGCCGGTGAAAAACTGTTTTTT.